Presented here are 27 T cell receptor beta chains from one specimen sequenced in a study of early T cells in non-severe SARS-CoV-2 infection. Using its own MiXCR run on the 5' RACE reads, TCRdb lists one record per CDR3 protein. Among about 72,000 distinct CDR3 sequences listed, over 9% were seen once. Sequenced material: whole blood, taken at baseline. Source of these receptors: an adult who was a healthcare worker with PCR-confirmed SARS-CoV-2 infection or an uninfected control (not recorded which).

The sample holds many counts of this clonotype. This rearrangement joins TRBV11-2 to TRBJ2-7; D is unresolved. The germline V and J ends were trimmed by 3 bases and 0 bases, with 3 bases remaining between them. CDR1 is SGHAT and CDR2 is FQNNGV in the germline V gene. The CDR3 totals 12 residues. In DNA form, the CDR3 reads TGTGCCAGCAGCTTGGACTCCTACGAGCAGTACTTC. Protein sequence: CASSLDSYEQYF.

This clonotype was seen repeatedly, ten times or more. This chain uses TRBV12-3 or TRBV12-4 with TRBJ1-1, with a tentative D call TRBD1 (6 bases). The V end was cut by 4 bases, the J end by 1 base, with 13 bases between. This CDR3 contains 15 residues. The DNA of the CDR3 is TGTGCCAGCAGTTCCCACAGGGCTACGAACACTGAAGCTTTCTTT. This sequence encodes CASSSHRATNTEAFF.

V usage is TRBV5-1 and J usage is TRBJ2-5; 8 nucleotides agree with TRBD2. J gave up 1 base and V 4 bases, and 9 bases lay outside the gene matches. Germline V gene sequence: CDR1 SGHRS, CDR2 YFSETQ. The CDR3 is 16 residues long. CDR3 amino acids: CASSPEAGGPQETQYF. The CDR3 bases are TGCGCCAGCAGCCCGGAGGCGGGGGGCCCCCAAGAGACCCAGTACTTC.

This clonotype appeared a few times. This chain connects TRBV21-1 to TRBJ2-2; the D call TRBD1 from the table was never checked on the DNA. TRBV21-1 is termed a pseudogene. The CDR3 extends over 12 amino acids. The CDR3 region is CASTRVTGELFF. The CDR3 DNA reads as TGTGCCAGCACCCGGGTGACCGGGGAGCTGTTTTTT.

The rearrangement joins TRBV20-1 to TRBJ2-4; TRBD1 is a possible D gene (7 bases). Trimming removed 4 bases at V and 4 bases at J, with 14 bases between. CDR3 length equals 14 residues. Germline CDR1 and CDR2: DFQATT and SNEGSKA (reference sequence). CDR3 region: CSATPTGTKNIQYF. In nucleotides, the CDR3 is TGCAGTGCTACCCCGACAGGGACTAAAAACATTCAGTACTTC.

This clonotype was detected many times. The CDR3 spells CASIWTANTGELFF. The CDR3 nucleotides read TGTGCCAGCATTTGGACAGCGAACACCGGGGAGCTGTTTTTT. The rearrangement uses TRBV6-1 and TRBJ2-2, with a possible D match to TRBD1 (6 bases). CDR3 length equals 14 residues. With 7 bases removed from V and 0 bases from J, the gap between germline ends came to 9 bases. Germline V gene sequence: CDR1 MNHNS, CDR2 SASEGT.

This clonotype came up many times. The V gene is TRBV11-1, the J gene TRBJ2-3; no firm D call. Between the trimmed V and J ends, which lost 3 bases and 1 base, there was a span of 11 bases. This CDR3 is built from 15 residues. Germline V gene lookup returns CDR1 SGHAT and CDR2 FQDESV (reference sequence). CDR3 in amino acids: CASSFILGRTDTQYF. The CDR3 region has the DNA TGTGCCAGCAGCTTCATCCTAGGACGCACAGATACGCAGTATTTT.

The chain recombines TRBV6-2 or TRBV6-3 with TRBJ1-5, with D possibly matching TRBD1 (5 bases). V was clipped by 6 bases and J by 4 bases, with 16 bases between them. CDR1 and CDR2 from the germline V gene are MNHEY and SVGEGT. The CDR3 sequence is 15 residues long. CDR3 sequence reads: CASSLWGRLNQPQHF. The CDR3 DNA is TGTGCCAGCAGCCTATGGGGACGTCTGAATCAGCCCCAGCATTTT.

The genes are TRBV11-2 and TRBJ2-1, with 10 bases aligning to TRBD2. Per germline, CDR1 SGHAT and CDR2 FQNNGV. V trimming: 0 bases; J trimming: 0 bases; junction bases outside the gene matches: 17. This CDR3 is built from 22 residues. The CDR3 region is CASSLDPPGLAGEPDSYNEQFF. The CDR3 region has the DNA TGTGCCAGCAGCTTAGATCCCCCAGGGCTAGCGGGGGAACCAGACTCCTACAATGAGCAGTTCTTC.

The chain carries TRBV19 and TRBJ2-7; 7 bases map to TRBD1. The CDR3 runs 13 residues. V was pared by 4 bases and J by 4 bases, with 4 bases of the junction left unmatched. Germline CDR1 LNHDA, CDR2 SQIVND (reference sequence). The CDR3: CASSTRGQYEQYF. The DNA for the CDR3 is TGTGCCAGTAGTACCCGGGGACAGTACGAGCAGTACTTC. The variable domain in full, with the rest retrieved from reference TRBV19 and TRBJ2-7, is DGGITQSPKYLFRKEGQNVTLSCEQNLNHDAMYWYRQDPGQGLRLIYYSQIVNDFQKGDIAEGYSVSREKKESFPLTVTSAQKNPTAFYLCASSTRGQYEQYFGPGTRLTVT.

This chain links TRBV7-9 with TRBJ1-6; TRBD1 matches at 10 bases. CDR3 length equals 16 residues. V lost 1 base and J lost 9; bases outside the gene matches: 6. Germline-derived CDR1 and CDR2 are SEHNR and FQNEAQ (reference sequence). The CDR3 nucleotides read TGTGCCAGCAGCTTAGGTGGGACAGGGGTTGCTTCACCCCTCCACTTT. Amino acids: CASSLGGTGVASPLHF.

This clonotype was found a few times. V and J are TRBV7-9 and TRBJ2-5, with D hard to call. Trimming stripped 1 base from V and 5 bases from J, with 5 bases between. CDR3 length: 12 residues. The V gene's germline CDR1 is SEHNR and CDR2 FQNEAQ (reference sequence). The CDR3 is CASSLGAETQYF. CDR3 bases: TGTGCCAGCAGCTTAGGGGCGGAGACCCAGTACTTC.

The chain joins TRBV7-2 to TRBJ1-1; D gene unclear. CDR1 is SGHTA and CDR2 is FQGNSA in the germline V gene. V lost 1 base and J lost 1, with 7 bases in between. The CDR3 covers 14 residues. The CDR3, as DNA: TGTGCCAGCAGCTTAGACGTATGGAACACTGAAGCTTTCTTT. As protein: CASSLDVWNTEAFF.

This clonotype was recorded at least ten times. The V call is TRBV4-3, the J call TRBJ2-1; TRBD1 or TRBD2 may be the D gene (7 bases each). The germline V and J ends were trimmed by 3 bases and 1 base, with 10 bases remaining between them. CDR3 size: 15 residues. Germline V gene lookup returns CDR1 LGHNA and CDR2 YSLEER. The CDR3 sequence: CASSQQGGSYNEQFF. The CDR3, as DNA: TGCGCCAGCAGCCAGCAGGGGGGGTCCTACAATGAGCAGTTCTTC.

This clonotype was counted at least ten times. V and J are TRBV29-1 and TRBJ1-4; D is possibly TRBD1 (5 bases). Per the germline V gene, CDR1 is SQVTM and CDR2 is ANQGSEA. The CDR3 extends over 12 amino acids. Trimming removed 6 bases from V and 8 bases from J, with 13 bases in between. The CDR3, as DNA: TGCAGCGTGGGACGAGTGCAGGAAAAACTGTTTTTT. Protein: CSVGRVQEKLFF.

This clonotype showed up just a few times. The chain carries TRBV7-9 and TRBJ1-1; 8 bases are shared with TRBD1. CDR3 length: 12 residues. The germline gives CDR1 SEHNR, CDR2 FQNEAQ (reference sequence). V trimming: 5 bases; J trimming: 6 bases; junction bases outside the gene matches: 2. The CDR3 region is CASSPTGAEAFF. The CDR3 nucleotides are TGTGCCAGCAGCCCGACAGGGGCTGAAGCTTTCTTT.

The DNA for the CDR3 is TGTGCCAGCAGCGGGTCGGACAGGGTTAATTCACCCCTCCACTTT. It is translated as CASSGSDRVNSPLHF. The rearrangement joins TRBV28 to TRBJ1-6; 8 bases match TRBD1. The trim removed 6 bases at V and 6 bases at J, leaving 7 bases unmatched. The CDR3 runs 15 residues. Germline V gene lookup returns CDR1 MDHEN and CDR2 SYDVKM.

This clonotype occurred many times. The chain couples TRBV29-1 to TRBJ2-1, with TRBD2 as a possible D gene (6 bases). Per the germline V gene, CDR1 is SQVTM and CDR2 is ANQGSEA. This CDR3 contains 13 residues. The V end lost 4 bases, the J end lost 6 bases, and 13 bases lay between the germline ends. CDR3 amino acids: CSVGNPGVNEQFF. The CDR3 nucleotides are TGCAGCGTTGGAAACCCGGGGGTCAATGAGCAGTTCTTC.

In nucleotides, the CDR3 is TGTGCCAGCAGCTTGGGACCAGGGGGTTGGAGTATGGCCTACGAGCAGTACTTC. It translates to CASSLGPGGWSMAYEQYF. The gene calls are TRBV5-6 and TRBJ2-7, with 7 bases fitting TRBD1. The V segment lost 0 bases and the J segment 2 bases; nucleotides outside the gene matches: 14. This CDR3 is 18 amino acids long. Germline V CDR1 and CDR2: SGHDT, YYEEEE. Looking up the rest from reference TRBV5-6 and TRBJ2-7 gives the full variable domain: DAGVTQSPTHLIKTRGQQVTLRCSPKSGHDTVSWYQQALGQGPQFIFQYYEEEERQRGNFPDRFSGHQFPNYSSELNVNALLLGDSALYLCASSLGPGGWSMAYEQYFGPGTRLTVT.

The chain links TRBV11-2 to TRBJ2-3; weak D call: TRBD2 (5 bases). V was shortened by 5 bases and J by 8 bases, with 17 bases between the two germline ends. This CDR3 is built from 14 residues. The germline gives CDR1 SGHAT, CDR2 FQNNGV. This CDR3 reads CASSEPGARATQYF. In DNA, the CDR3 is TGTGCCAGCAGCGAGCCCGGCGCGCGGGCTACGCAGTATTTT.

This clonotype was observed a few times. The rearrangement joins TRBV3-1 to TRBJ2-1; 13 bases fit TRBD2. Trimming cost V 1 base and J 5 bases; bases outside gene matches: 2. Germline V gene sequence: CDR1 LGHDT, CDR2 YNNKEL (reference sequence). The CDR3 contains 16 residues. The CDR3 is CASSQAGLAGDNEQFF. The CDR3 DNA sequence: TGTGCCAGCAGCCAAGCAGGACTAGCGGGAGACAATGAGCAGTTCTTC.

This clonotype came up a few times. The chain joins TRBV12-3 or TRBV12-4 to TRBJ1-5; no firm D call. Trimming took off 7 bases at V and 1 base at J, with 14 bases between the two ends. The CDR3 sequence is 15 residues long. The CDR3 loop reads CASKFSRTSNQPQHF. The CDR3 DNA sequence: TGTGCCAGCAAGTTCAGTAGGACGAGCAATCAGCCCCAGCATTTT.

Only a few counts were recorded for this clonotype. The chain recombines TRBV20-1 with TRBJ2-4, with D possibly called TRBD1 or TRBD2 (6 bases each). The CDR3 spans 13 residues. Per germline, CDR1 DFQATT and CDR2 SNEGSKA (reference sequence). V was shortened by 6 bases and J by 4 bases, with 13 bases between the two germline ends. The CDR3 nucleotides are TGCAGTGCCGTGGGGGGCAGTAAAAACATTCAGTACTTC. Protein product: CSAVGGSKNIQYF.

This clonotype was recorded a few times. The gene calls are TRBV20-1 and TRBJ2-1; D not certain. In germline, CDR1 is DFQATT, CDR2 SNEGSKA (reference sequence). The V gene lost 3 bases and the J gene lost 0 bases, with 9 bases spanning the gap. This CDR3 contains 14 residues. The CDR3 region is CSASGRSSYNEQFF. CDR3 in DNA: TGCAGTGCTAGTGGTCGAAGCTCCTACAATGAGCAGTTCTTC.

This clonotype was detected only a few times. The chain joins TRBV7-2 to TRBJ2-3; TRBD2 aligns across 9 bases. CDR1 is SGHTA and CDR2 is FQGNSA in the germline V gene. Losses at the gene ends were 2 bases for V and 1 base for J; bases not matched to a gene: 13. This CDR3 spans 19 amino acids. The CDR3 spells CASSLLRTSAPRGTDTQYF. CDR3 in DNA: TGTGCCAGCAGCTTATTAAGGACTAGCGCCCCCCGGGGCACAGATACGCAGTATTTT.

This clonotype has at least ten counts. The J gene is TRBJ2-3, the V gene TRBV7-3; D not resolved. Germline V gene lookup returns CDR1 SGHTA and CDR2 FQGTGA. The CDR3 contains 12 residues. V shed 6 bases and J shed 1 base, with 5 bases lying between them. The DNA of the CDR3 is TGTGCCAGCAGTCAAGGCACAGATACGCAGTATTTT. Its translation is CASSQGTDTQYF.

The V call is TRBV3-1, the J call TRBJ2-3; D ambiguous. The CDR3 runs 14 residues. Germline CDR1 reads LGHDT; CDR2 reads YNNKEL (reference sequence). Trimming left V 0 bases short and J 8 bases short, with 12 bases between. Here the CDR3 reads CASSQDLGYTTQYF. The CDR3 DNA is TGTGCCAGCAGCCAAGATCTCGGATATACTACGCAGTATTTT.